In its sample, the clone carrying this T cell receptor beta chain was seen once. Its antigen is currently unknown. Sequence at one end of the junction differs from germline and may be a read error. The sample belongs to a study of tumor-infiltrating lymphocytes in primary liver carcinoma. Study as a whole: Men as well as women, aged 30 to 69 years, made up the patients. Study-level results: Lower overlap was observed for tumor-adjacent and tumor-blood pairs relative to tumor region pairs.

The source material, roughly 18-30 mg of unsorted bulk tissue, was used to co-extract RNA and DNA. Germline assignment: CDR1 SQVTM and CDR2 ANQGSEA. CDR3 length: 14 residues. TCR beta cDNA was made from around 460 ng total RNA with a constant-region primer. Sequencing libraries for TCR beta derived from three nested multiplex PCR rounds that used slightly modified ARM-PCR. Rounds one and two of PCR, each of 10 cycles, were primed with TRBV1-TRBV30 forward primers and a C-beta reverse primer. One entry per CDR3 protein results from TCRdb running MiXCR on the multiplex PCR reads. The repertoire holds about 66,000 distinct CDR3 sequences, with about two thirds as singletons.

Sequenced input: liver tumor tissue from sampling region 4. Subset specified: tumor region T4, right-lateral pole. This rearrangement joins TRBV29-1 to TRBJ1-1; D gene uncertain. This sequence was found in a man aged 40-49 years with primary liver carcinoma and hepatitis B virus infection. The CDR3 region has the DNA TGCAGCATTGAAGCCGAAGGGTTTTTCCCCGAAGCTTTCTTT. Amino acids: CSIEAEGFFPEAFF.